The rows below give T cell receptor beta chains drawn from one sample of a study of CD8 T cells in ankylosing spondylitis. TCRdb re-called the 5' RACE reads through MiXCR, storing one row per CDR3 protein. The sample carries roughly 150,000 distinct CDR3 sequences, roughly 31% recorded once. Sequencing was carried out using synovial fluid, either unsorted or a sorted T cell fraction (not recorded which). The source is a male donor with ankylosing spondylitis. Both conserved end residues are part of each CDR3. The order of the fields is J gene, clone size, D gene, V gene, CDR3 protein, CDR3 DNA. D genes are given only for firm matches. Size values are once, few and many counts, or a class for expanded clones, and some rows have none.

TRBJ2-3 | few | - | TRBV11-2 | CASSRTVRGTDTQYF | TGTGCCAGCAGCCGGACAGTCCGGGGTACAGATACGCAGTATTTT
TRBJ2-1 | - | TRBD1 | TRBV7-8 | CASSPRDRGSNEQFF | TGTGCCAGCAGCCCCCGGGACAGGGGTTCGAATGAGCAGTTCTTC
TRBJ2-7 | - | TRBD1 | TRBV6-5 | CASSTVTGGASYEQYF | TGTGCCAGCAGTACTGTGACAGGGGGCGCTTCCTACGAGCAGTACTTC
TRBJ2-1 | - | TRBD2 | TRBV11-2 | CASTSIAGSEEDEQFF | TGTGCCAGCACCTCCATAGCGGGGTCCGAGGAAGATGAGCAGTTCTTC
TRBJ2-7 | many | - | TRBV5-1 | CASSLVSGEQYF | TGCGCCAGCAGCTTAGTATCGGGCGAGCAGTACTTC
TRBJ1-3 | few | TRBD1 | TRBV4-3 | CASSQDWTGGGGTIYF | TGCGCCAGCAGCCAAGATTGGACAGGGGGAGGTGGCACCATATATTTT
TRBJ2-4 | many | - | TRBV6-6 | CASSYGWNIQYF | TGTGCCAGCAGTTACGGGTGGAACATTCAGTACTTC
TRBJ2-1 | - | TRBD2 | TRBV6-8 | CANPKAGVWYEQFF | TGTGCCAACCCTAAAGCGGGAGTCTGGTATGAGCAGTTCTTC
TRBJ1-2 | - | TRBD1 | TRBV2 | CASSPDRGVGNYGYTF | TGTGCCAGCAGTCCGGACAGGGGAGTGGGTAACTATGGCTACACCTTC
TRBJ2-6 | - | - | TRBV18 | CASSPFRASGANVLTF | TGTGCCAGCTCACCATTTCGCGCATCTGGGGCCAACGTCCTGACTTTC
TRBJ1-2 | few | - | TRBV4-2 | CASSQDGGSAEGNYGYTF | TGTGCCAGCAGCCAAGATGGTGGATCGGCCGAGGGAAACTATGGCTACACCTTC
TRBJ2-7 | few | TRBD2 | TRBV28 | CASSPVGTSGSTYEQYF | TGTGCCAGCAGCCCGGTCGGGACTAGCGGGAGTACCTACGAGCAGTACTTC
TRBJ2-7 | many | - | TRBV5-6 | CASSSRRGEQYF | TGTGCCAGCAGCTCTCGTCGCGGTGAGCAGTACTTC
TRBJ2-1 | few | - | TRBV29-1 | CSAGELREYRYNEQFF | TGCAGCGCCGGGGAATTGAGGGAGTATCGCTACAATGAGCAGTTCTTC
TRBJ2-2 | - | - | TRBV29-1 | CSVQTTNTGELFF | TGCAGCGTTCAGACTACTAACACCGGGGAGCTGTTTTTT
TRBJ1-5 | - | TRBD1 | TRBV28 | CASRSPRQGSNQPQHF | TGTGCCAGCAGGTCGCCGCGACAGGGAAGCAATCAGCCCCAGCATTTT
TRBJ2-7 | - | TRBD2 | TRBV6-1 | CASSVRLATYEQYF | TGTGCCAGCAGTGTCAGACTAGCAACCTACGAGCAGTACTTC
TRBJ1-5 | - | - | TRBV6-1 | CASSDVSEFQPQHF | TGTGCCAGCAGTGACGTGTCAGAATTTCAGCCCCAGCATTTT
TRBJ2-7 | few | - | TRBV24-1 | CATSWAYEQYF | TGTGCCACCAGCTGGGCCTACGAGCAGTACTTC
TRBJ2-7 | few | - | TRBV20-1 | CSAGGGGYEQYF | TGCAGTGCGGGGGGAGGGGGCTACGAGCAGTACTTC
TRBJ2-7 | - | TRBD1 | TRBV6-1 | CASSERGRGSSYEQYF | TGTGCCAGCAGTGAACGGGGCAGGGGGAGCTCCTACGAGCAGTACTTC
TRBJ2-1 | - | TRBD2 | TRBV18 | CASSPRAVAGGSPNEQFF | TGTGCCAGCTCACCTAGGGCAGTAGCGGGAGGTTCACCCAATGAGCAGTTCTTC
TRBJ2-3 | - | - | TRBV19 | CASSHQQGASTDTQYF | TGTGCCAGTAGTCACCAGCAGGGAGCTAGCACAGATACGCAGTATTTT